This T cell receptor beta chain came from a study of OX40 agonist ivuxolimab in advanced cancers. Across the whole study: Patients were infused with ivuxolimab every 2 weeks at 0.01 to 10 mg/kg. Findings and limits, study-wide: Partial responders receiving 0.1-3.0 mg/kg showed among the lowest clonal expansion. Doses of 0.1 to 3.0 mg/kg were accompanied by clonal expansion of CD4+ and CD8+ blood T cells by week 6.

Here immunoSEQ multiplex PCR was the method, and the copy in TCRdb shows in-frame clones only, minus some. The sample contains around 90,000 clones, just under 90% of which appear only once. Notes on this clone: The target antigen is unknown.

The specimen was CD4+ or CD8+ T cells sorted from blood, collected in a trial of the OX40 agonist ivuxolimab. This TCR derives from an adult with an advanced solid tumor such as melanoma, head and neck, liver or kidney cancer.

CDR3 nucleotide sequence: TGTGCCAGCAGCTCTTCTAGCGGGAGGGACCCCGATACGCAGTATTTT. Translating gives CASSSSSGRDPDTQYF. The V and J genes are TRBV11-2 and TRBJ2-3, with 12 bases matching TRBD2. The germline CDR1 and CDR2 sequences are SGHAT and FQNNGV. V lost 4 bases and J lost 6; bases outside the gene matches: 8. The CDR3 contains 16 residues.